The clone carrying this T cell receptor beta chain was recorded only once. The data were taken from a study of blood T cell repertoires in COVID-19. Across the whole study: Researchers got acute and convalescent COVID-19 samples from the United States, Italy and Spain. T cells, B-cell-depleted T cells, or PBMCs supplied cDNA or gDNA.

Germline V gives CDR1 SGHDT, CDR2 YYEEEE. The CDR3 contains 18 residues. The junction had 17 bases not matched to a gene; V was cut back by 4 bases and J by 2 bases. Under the authors' procedure: Researchers report that nucleated cell counts were estimated from reference gene primer amplification. The method was immunoSEQ multiplex PCR; TCRdb's version includes in-frame clones alone and lacks a portion of them. V, J and clone size are those of that table, while D and trimming were read from the DNA. The sample gives approximately 200,000 clones, 70% to 90% of which show up once; around 9.9% is in the top ten.

The TCR comes from a human donor with active or convalescent COVID-19. The donor label of this sample is uncertain. The chain uses TRBV5-6 and TRBJ2-7, with 8 positions matching TRBD2. The sequencing input was peripheral blood. For the CDR3, the DNA is TGTGCCAGCAGCCGCCGACTAGCGCCCAGTCCCGGTCCCTACGAGCAGTACTTC. Residues: CASSRRLAPSPGPYEQYF.